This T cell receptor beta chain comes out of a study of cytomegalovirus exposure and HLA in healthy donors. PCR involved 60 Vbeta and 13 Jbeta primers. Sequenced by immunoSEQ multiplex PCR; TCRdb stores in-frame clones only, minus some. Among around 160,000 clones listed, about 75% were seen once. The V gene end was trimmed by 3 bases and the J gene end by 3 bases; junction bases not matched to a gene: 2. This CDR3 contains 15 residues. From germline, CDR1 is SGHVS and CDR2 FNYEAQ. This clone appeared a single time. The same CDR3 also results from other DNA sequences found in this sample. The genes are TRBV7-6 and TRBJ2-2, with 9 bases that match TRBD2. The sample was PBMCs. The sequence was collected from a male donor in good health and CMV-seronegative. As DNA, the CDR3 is TGTGCCAGCAGCTTGACTAGCGGAGACACCGGGGAGCTGTTTTTT. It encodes CASSLTSGDTGELFF.